Listed below are T cell receptor beta chains from one sample, sequenced in a study of response to subunit inactivated influenza vaccine. TCRdb processed the RT-PCR reads anew with MiXCR; each CDR3 protein has one entry. The sample lists around 530,000 distinct CDR3 sequences, more than 15% seen once, with approximately 3% in the top ten. Sample: CD4+ T cells sorted from PBMCs, taken about 23 months after vaccination. These receptor sequences come from a man between 50 and 75 years old who received an inactivated influenza vaccine. The CDR3 runs from the conserved cysteine through the conserved F or W. Each record gives: J gene, clone size, D gene, V gene, CDR3 protein, CDR3 DNA. D genes are given only for firm matches. Rows give clone size only sometimes, using once, few, many, or a class for an expanded clone.

j_call: TRBJ1-5; clone_size: few; d_call: .; v_call: TRBV20-1; cdr3_aa: CSVRRGINQPQHF; cdr3_nt: TGCAGTGTCAGGAGAGGGATCAATCAGCCCCAGCATTTT
j_call: TRBJ2-5; clone_size: .; d_call: .; v_call: TRBV24-1; cdr3_aa: CATSDPQGRGQETQYF; cdr3_nt: TGTGCCACCAGTGACCCCCAGGGCCGAGGACAAGAGACCCAGTACTTC
j_call: TRBJ1-1; clone_size: .; d_call: .; v_call: TRBV20-1; cdr3_aa: CSARDFKALSAEAFF; cdr3_nt: TGCAGTGCTAGAGATTTTAAGGCCTTAAGCGCTGAAGCTTTCTTT
j_call: TRBJ2-7; clone_size: many; d_call: .; v_call: TRBV20-1; cdr3_aa: CSARDLYYEQYF; cdr3_nt: TGCAGTGCTCGGGACTTGTACTACGAGCAGTACTTC
j_call: TRBJ2-1; clone_size: .; d_call: TRBD2; v_call: TRBV29-1; cdr3_aa: CSVSGGGFNEQFF; cdr3_nt: TGCAGCGTTAGCGGGGGGGGGTTCAATGAGCAGTTCTTC
j_call: TRBJ1-1; clone_size: .; d_call: .; v_call: TRBV20-1; cdr3_aa: CSARADTYTEAFF; cdr3_nt: TGCAGTGCTAGAGCGGACACCTACACTGAAGCTTTCTTT
j_call: TRBJ2-5; clone_size: .; d_call: TRBD1; v_call: TRBV11-2; cdr3_aa: CASSYVWTGVETQYF; cdr3_nt: TGTGCCAGCAGTTACGTATGGACAGGGGTGGAGACCCAGTACTTC
j_call: TRBJ2-2; clone_size: few; d_call: .; v_call: TRBV12-3/TRBV12-4; cdr3_aa: CASRRSRQAANTGELFF; cdr3_nt: TGTGCCAGTAGACGGTCCCGCCAGGCCGCGAACACCGGGGAGCTGTTTTTT
j_call: TRBJ1-1; clone_size: .; d_call: .; v_call: TRBV7-9; cdr3_aa: CASSLPPREGLFTEAFF; cdr3_nt: TGTGCCAGCAGCTTACCCCCCCGGGAGGGCTTATTCACTGAAGCTTTCTTT
j_call: TRBJ1-1; clone_size: many; d_call: .; v_call: TRBV12-3/TRBV12-4; cdr3_aa: CASSLVRAEAFF; cdr3_nt: TGTGCCAGCAGTTTAGTGCGGGCTGAAGCTTTCTTT
j_call: TRBJ2-1; clone_size: .; d_call: TRBD2; v_call: TRBV7-8; cdr3_aa: CASSFGSGLYNEQFF; cdr3_nt: TGTGCCAGCAGCTTTGGTAGCGGGCTATACAATGAGCAGTTCTTC
j_call: TRBJ2-3; clone_size: once; d_call: .; v_call: TRBV21-1; cdr3_aa: CASTTFRQGKTDTQYF; cdr3_nt: TGTGCCAGCACCACATTCCGGCAGGGCAAGACAGATACGCAGTATTTT
j_call: TRBJ2-1; clone_size: few; d_call: .; v_call: TRBV4-2; cdr3_aa: CASSQEVSNSYNEQFF; cdr3_nt: TGTGCCAGCAGCCAAGAGGTCTCCAACTCCTACAATGAGCAGTTCTTC
j_call: TRBJ2-2; clone_size: .; d_call: .; v_call: TRBV11-2; cdr3_aa: CASSQGLVNTGELFF; cdr3_nt: TGTGCCAGCAGCCAAGGACTCGTTAACACCGGGGAGCTGTTTTTT
j_call: TRBJ2-3; clone_size: few; d_call: .; v_call: TRBV3-1; cdr3_aa: CASSQEEEARYF; cdr3_nt: TGTGCCAGCAGCCAAGAAGAGGAGGCGCGGTATTTT
j_call: TRBJ2-2; clone_size: .; d_call: TRBD2; v_call: TRBV24-1; cdr3_aa: CATSDWVAGLNTGELFF; cdr3_nt: TGTGCCACCAGTGATTGGGTAGCGGGACTGAACACCGGGGAGCTGTTTTTT
j_call: TRBJ1-3; clone_size: once; d_call: .; v_call: TRBV4-3; cdr3_aa: CASSQQGFSGKTIYF; cdr3_nt: TGCGCCAGCAGCCAACAGGGTTTCTCTGGAAAGACCATATATTTT
j_call: TRBJ1-1; clone_size: many; d_call: .; v_call: TRBV30; cdr3_aa: CAWSVRGGAEAFF; cdr3_nt: TGTGCCTGGAGTGTAAGGGGAGGGGCTGAAGCTTTCTTT
j_call: TRBJ2-5; clone_size: .; d_call: .; v_call: TRBV15; cdr3_aa: CATSRDLTGYELQETQYF; cdr3_nt: TGTGCCACCAGCAGAGATTTAACCGGCTATGAACTCCAAGAGACCCAGTACTTC
j_call: TRBJ2-3; clone_size: few; d_call: .; v_call: TRBV28; cdr3_aa: CASSPGGIADTQYF; cdr3_nt: TGTGCCAGCAGTCCTGGAGGGATCGCAGATACGCAGTATTTT
j_call: TRBJ1-1; clone_size: few; d_call: .; v_call: TRBV12-3/TRBV12-4; cdr3_aa: CASSLGGGVGRNTEAFF; cdr3_nt: TGTGCCAGCAGTTTAGGTGGTGGGGTAGGGAGGAACACTGAAGCTTTCTTT
j_call: TRBJ2-5; clone_size: few; d_call: .; v_call: TRBV5-5; cdr3_aa: CASSAFGETQYF; cdr3_nt: TGTGCCAGCAGCGCATTCGGAGAGACCCAGTACTTC
j_call: TRBJ2-5; clone_size: .; d_call: TRBD2; v_call: TRBV29-1; cdr3_aa: CSAGGARETQYF; cdr3_nt: TGCAGCGCCGGGGGGGCTCGGGAGACCCAGTACTTC
j_call: TRBJ1-4; clone_size: many; d_call: .; v_call: TRBV7-2; cdr3_aa: CASSLDLVATNEKLFF; cdr3_nt: TGTGCCAGCAGCTTAGATTTGGTCGCAACTAATGAAAAACTGTTTTTT
j_call: TRBJ2-1; clone_size: many; d_call: TRBD1; v_call: TRBV20-1; cdr3_aa: CSASISRGRSYNEQFF; cdr3_nt: TGCAGTGCTAGTATTTCTAGGGGGCGCTCCTACAATGAGCAGTTCTTC
j_call: TRBJ2-3; clone_size: .; d_call: .; v_call: TRBV5-6; cdr3_aa: CASSLISGIGTQYF; cdr3_nt: TGTGCCAGCAGCTTAATCTCAGGGATAGGGACGCAGTATTTT
j_call: TRBJ2-3; clone_size: few; d_call: .; v_call: TRBV5-1; cdr3_aa: CASSSWVGVADTQYF; cdr3_nt: TGCGCCAGCAGCTCTTGGGTAGGAGTAGCTGATACGCAGTATTTT
j_call: TRBJ2-2; clone_size: few; d_call: TRBD2; v_call: TRBV4-3; cdr3_aa: CASSQEIPSGAGELFF; cdr3_nt: TGCGCCAGCAGCCAAGAGATCCCTAGCGGGGCCGGGGAGCTGTTTTTT
j_call: TRBJ1-4; clone_size: many; d_call: .; v_call: TRBV5-1; cdr3_aa: CASSLQELGGKLFF; cdr3_nt: TGCGCCAGCAGCTTGCAGGAACTTGGGGGAAAACTGTTTTTT
j_call: TRBJ1-1; clone_size: .; d_call: .; v_call: TRBV7-9; cdr3_aa: CASSLNWVGEAFF; cdr3_nt: TGTGCCAGCAGCTTAAATTGGGTTGGAGAAGCTTTCTTT
j_call: TRBJ2-7; clone_size: .; d_call: TRBD1; v_call: TRBV20-1; cdr3_aa: CSAPRTGAGEQYF; cdr3_nt: TGCAGTGCTCCTCGGACAGGGGCGGGCGAGCAGTACTTC
j_call: TRBJ1-4; clone_size: once; d_call: .; v_call: TRBV4-1; cdr3_aa: CASSQDNGYSEKLFF; cdr3_nt: TGCGCCAGCAGCCAAGACAACGGGTACTCTGAAAAACTGTTTTTT
j_call: TRBJ2-1; clone_size: .; d_call: TRBD1; v_call: TRBV12-3/TRBV12-4; cdr3_aa: CASSRGQENNEQFF; cdr3_nt: TGTGCCAGCAGCCGTGGACAGGAAAACAATGAGCAGTTCTTC
j_call: TRBJ2-1; clone_size: few; d_call: .; v_call: TRBV5-6; cdr3_aa: CASSRTNDPYNEQFF; cdr3_nt: TGTGCCAGCAGCCGGACGAACGACCCCTACAATGAGCAGTTCTTC
j_call: TRBJ2-1; clone_size: .; d_call: .; v_call: TRBV21-1; cdr3_aa: CASNKPNRTGQGNNEQFF; cdr3_nt: TGTGCCAGCAACAAACCAAATCGAACGGGACAGGGAAACAATGAGCAGTTCTTC
j_call: TRBJ1-2; clone_size: .; d_call: TRBD1; v_call: TRBV7-9; cdr3_aa: CASNPGPRDREVWHTF; cdr3_nt: TGTGCCAGCAACCCCGGGCCCCGGGACAGGGAGGTCTGGCACACCTTC
j_call: TRBJ1-2; clone_size: .; d_call: .; v_call: TRBV13; cdr3_aa: CASSTLLFHGYTF; cdr3_nt: TGTGCCAGCAGCACGTTACTATTCCATGGCTACACCTTC
j_call: TRBJ2-1; clone_size: .; d_call: .; v_call: TRBV29-1; cdr3_aa: CSVRQPGEQFF; cdr3_nt: TGCAGCGTAAGACAGCCCGGCGAGCAGTTCTTC
j_call: TRBJ2-1; clone_size: .; d_call: .; v_call: TRBV7-3; cdr3_aa: CASSLGSPPDNEQFF; cdr3_nt: TGTGCCAGCAGCTTAGGGTCGCCCCCGGACAATGAGCAGTTCTTC
j_call: TRBJ2-5; clone_size: .; d_call: .; v_call: TRBV6-5; cdr3_aa: CASSFREQSRTQYF; cdr3_nt: TGTGCCAGCAGTTTTAGGGAGCAAAGCAGGACCCAGTACTTC
j_call: TRBJ2-3; clone_size: few; d_call: TRBD2; v_call: TRBV3-1; cdr3_aa: CASSQGGGSQYF; cdr3_nt: TGTGCCAGCAGCCAAGGCGGGGGTTCGCAGTATTTT
j_call: TRBJ2-7; clone_size: .; d_call: TRBD1; v_call: TRBV10-2; cdr3_aa: CASSHGTGPYEQYF; cdr3_nt: TGCGCCAGCAGTCATGGGACAGGGCCCTACGAGCAGTACTTC
j_call: TRBJ2-3; clone_size: few; d_call: .; v_call: TRBV7-3; cdr3_aa: CASSFDGGTLDTQYF; cdr3_nt: TGTGCCAGCAGCTTTGATGGGGGAACTTTGGATACGCAGTATTTT
j_call: TRBJ2-1; clone_size: .; d_call: .; v_call: TRBV20-1; cdr3_aa: CSARNEQFF; cdr3_nt: TGCAGTGCTAGGAATGAGCAGTTCTTC
j_call: TRBJ2-3; clone_size: .; d_call: .; v_call: TRBV15; cdr3_aa: CATSSLGRTSTDTQYF; cdr3_nt: TGTGCCACCAGCAGCCTCGGACGGACAAGCACAGATACGCAGTATTTT
j_call: TRBJ2-7; clone_size: .; d_call: TRBD1; v_call: TRBV3-1; cdr3_aa: CASSTHFTGTGYYEQYF; cdr3_nt: TGTGCCAGCAGCACCCACTTCACCGGGACAGGGTACTACGAGCAGTACTTC
j_call: TRBJ2-5; clone_size: few; d_call: .; v_call: TRBV6-2/TRBV6-3; cdr3_aa: CASSYSGTGIETQYF; cdr3_nt: TGTGCCAGCAGTTACTCTGGCACAGGGATAGAGACCCAGTACTTC